This TCR beta chain was retrieved from a study of blood T cell repertoires in COVID-19. CDR3 length equals 17 residues. The germline V gene has CDR1 LNHDA and CDR2 SQIVND (reference sequence). J was trimmed by 8 bases and V by 2 bases; bases with no gene match: 12. Method: immunoSEQ multiplex PCR; TCRdb's copy keeps in-frame clones and lacks some. The data hold over 150,000 clones, with approximately 89% observed a single time. Sequences were obtained from PBMCs or T cells enriched from blood (not recorded which). The TCR originated in a man aged 40-49 years who had recovered from COVID-19. The chain combines TRBV19 with TRBJ1-5, with TRBD1 matching 10 bases. In DNA, the CDR3 is TGTGCCAGTAGTATATGGTCAGGGACAGGGGTTAAAGAGCCCCAGCATTTT. This sequence encodes CASSIWSGTGVKEPQHF.